This T cell receptor beta chain was sequenced during a study of blood T cell repertoires in COVID-19. Study overall: COVID-19 samples collected from the United States, Italy and Spain covered acute and convalescent phases. T cells, B-cell-depleted T cells, or PBMCs supplied cDNA or gDNA.

In the study's own analysis: Amplification of reference gene primers was used by the study to estimate nucleated cell counts. Some clones are missing from TCRdb's copy, which holds only in-frame ones; the method was immunoSEQ multiplex PCR. V and J calls and clone size come straight from that table; D and trimming were deduced from the DNA. The sample gives about 210,000 clones, around 83% of which show up once; around 9.5% is in the top ten. The sequence derives from a man aged 50 to 60 with active or convalescent COVID-19. Specimen: peripheral blood.

CDR3 loop: CASSLLPGQYGYTF. The CDR3, as DNA: TGCGCCAGCAGCCTTTTACCGGGACAGTATGGCTACACCTTC. The chain has TRBV5-1 and TRBJ1-2; 7 nucleotides agree with TRBD1. Germline-derived CDR1 and CDR2 are SGHRS and YFSETQ. This CDR3 has 14 residues. V trimming: 4 bases; J trimming: 5 bases; junction bases outside the gene matches: 8. The whole variable domain, remainder taken from reference TRBV5-1 and TRBJ1-2, is KAGVTQTPRYLIKTRGQQVTLSCSPISGHRSVSWYQQTPGQGLQFLFEYFSETQRNKGNFPGRFSGRQFSNSRSEMNVSTLELGDSALYLCASSLLPGQYGYTFGSGTRLTVV.